The present entry profiles one T cell receptor (beta chain) with its context. The data derive from a study of shared clonotypes between healthy human individuals. The CDR3 sequence is 14 residues long. V was clipped by 5 bases and J by 3 bases, with 10 bases between them. Germline V gives CDR1 LGHNA, CDR2 YNFKEQ. Assay: immunoSEQ multiplex PCR; the TCRdb copy retains only in-frame clones and omits some. Of millions of clones listed, about 95% were seen once; the top ten hold 0.13%. The sequenced sample was naive CD4+ T cells sorted from blood. The sample's subset: CD45RA+ positively selected. The chain has TRBV4-2 and TRBJ2-2, with D hard to call. The TCR comes from a man in his late teens or twenties in good health. CDR3 sequence (DNA): TGTGCCAGCAGCGAACTAAGGGACACCGGGGAGCTGTTTTTT. As protein: CASSELRDTGELFF.